This TCR beta chain is drawn from a study of Graves' ophthalmopathy and Graves' hyperthyroidism. RNA served as the template for amplifying TCR beta CDR3 regions. An initial RT-PCR round employing HTBI primers preceded a second-round multiplex PCR. TCRdb reanalysed the multiplex PCR reads using MiXCR and keeps one entry per CDR3 protein. The repertoire includes about 1.2 million distinct CDR3 sequences, about two fifths of them detected once, and around 10% sits in the top ten. This CDR3 spans 14 amino acids. Trimming removed 3 bases at V and 4 bases at J, with 12 bases between. Germline CDR1 WSHSY, CDR2 SAAADI. The study recruited hyperthyroidism patients aged 18 to 65 who were newly diagnosed, under 2 months' duration.

V usage is TRBV10-2 and J usage is TRBJ1-2; no firm D call. Sequencing used peripheral blood or thyroid tissue (not recorded which). This receptor was taken from an adult man with Graves' hyperthyroidism. DNA for the CDR3: TGCGCCAGCAGTGAACCGGGGTCCTCCTATGGCTACACCTTC. It translates to CASSEPGSSYGYTF.